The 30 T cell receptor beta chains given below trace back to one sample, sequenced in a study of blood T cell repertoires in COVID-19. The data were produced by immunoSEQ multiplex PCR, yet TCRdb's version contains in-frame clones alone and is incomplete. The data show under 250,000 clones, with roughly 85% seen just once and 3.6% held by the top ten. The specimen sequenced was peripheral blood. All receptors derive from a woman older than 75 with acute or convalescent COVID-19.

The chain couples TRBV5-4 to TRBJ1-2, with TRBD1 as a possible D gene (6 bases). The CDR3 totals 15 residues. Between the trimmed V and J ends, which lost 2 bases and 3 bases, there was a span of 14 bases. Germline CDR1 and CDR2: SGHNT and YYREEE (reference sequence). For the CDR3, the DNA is TGTGCCAGCAGCTTAGGGGGGGCCGGGGACTATGGCTACACCTTC. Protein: CASSLGGAGDYGYTF.

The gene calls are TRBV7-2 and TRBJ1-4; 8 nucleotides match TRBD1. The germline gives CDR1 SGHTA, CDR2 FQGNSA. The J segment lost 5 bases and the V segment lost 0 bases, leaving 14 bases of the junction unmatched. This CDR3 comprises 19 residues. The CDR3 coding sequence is TGTGCCAGCAGCTTAGCCCGACCGGCCTTTCGGACAGGGAATGAAAAACTGTTTTTT. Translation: CASSLARPAFRTGNEKLFF. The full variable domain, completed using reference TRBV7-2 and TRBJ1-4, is GAGVSQSPSNKVTEKGKDVELRCDPISGHTALYWYRQSLGQGLEFLIYFQGNSAPDKSGLPSDRFSAERTGGSVSTLTIQRTQQEDSAVYLCASSLARPAFRTGNEKLFFGSGTQLSVL.

CDR3 coding DNA: TGTGCCAGCATAGTGGTTATGAACACTGAAGCTTTCTTT. It encodes CASIVVMNTEAFF. The chain employs TRBV6-5 and TRBJ1-1; D gene unclear. The V end lost 7 bases, the J end lost 0 bases, and 9 bases lay between the germline ends. CDR1 MNHEY and CDR2 SVGAGI come from the germline V gene. There are 13 residues in the CDR3.

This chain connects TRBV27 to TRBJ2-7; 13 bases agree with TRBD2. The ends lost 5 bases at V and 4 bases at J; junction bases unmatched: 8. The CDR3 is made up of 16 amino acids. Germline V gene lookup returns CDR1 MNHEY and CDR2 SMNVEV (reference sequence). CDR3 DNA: TGTGCCAGCAGTAATGGACTAGCGGGGGCCAGATACGAGCAGTACTTC. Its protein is CASSNGLAGARYEQYF.

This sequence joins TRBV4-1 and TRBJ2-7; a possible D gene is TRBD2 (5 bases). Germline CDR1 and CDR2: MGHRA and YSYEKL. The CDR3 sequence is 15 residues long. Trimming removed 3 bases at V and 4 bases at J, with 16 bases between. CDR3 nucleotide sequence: TGCGCCAGCAGCCACACTGTGGCCCCGGGGTACGAGCAGTACTTC. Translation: CASSHTVAPGYEQYF.

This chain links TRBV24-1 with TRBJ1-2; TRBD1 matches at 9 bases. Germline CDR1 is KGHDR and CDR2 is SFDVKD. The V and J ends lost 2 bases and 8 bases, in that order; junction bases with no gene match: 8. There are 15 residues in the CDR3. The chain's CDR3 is CATSDYGQGMGGYTF. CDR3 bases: TGTGCCACCAGTGATTATGGACAGGGGATGGGGGGCTACACCTTC.

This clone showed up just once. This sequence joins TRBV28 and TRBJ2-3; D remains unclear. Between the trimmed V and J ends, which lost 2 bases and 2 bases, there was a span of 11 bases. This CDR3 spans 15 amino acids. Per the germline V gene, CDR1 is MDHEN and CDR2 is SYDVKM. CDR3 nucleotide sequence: TGTGCCAGCAGTTTACCCGACTCGTCCACAGATACGCAGTATTTT. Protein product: CASSLPDSSTDTQYF.

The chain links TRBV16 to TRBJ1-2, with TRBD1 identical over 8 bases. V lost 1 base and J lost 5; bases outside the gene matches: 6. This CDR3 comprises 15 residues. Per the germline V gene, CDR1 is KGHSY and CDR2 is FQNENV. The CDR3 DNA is TGTGCCAGCAGCCAATGGCAGGGGGCGCGGTATGGCTACACCTTC. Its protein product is CASSQWQGARYGYTF.

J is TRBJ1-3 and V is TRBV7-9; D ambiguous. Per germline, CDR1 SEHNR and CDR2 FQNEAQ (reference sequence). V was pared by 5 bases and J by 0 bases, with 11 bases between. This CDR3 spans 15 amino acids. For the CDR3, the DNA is TGTGCCAGCAGCCTACAGTCCTTCTCTGGAAACACCATATATTTT. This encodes CASSLQSFSGNTIYF. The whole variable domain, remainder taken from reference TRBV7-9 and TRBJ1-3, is DTGVSQNPRHKITKRGQNVTFRCDPISEHNRLYWYRQTLGQGPEFLTYFQNEAQLEKSRLLSDRFSAERPKGSFSTLEIQRTEQGDSAMYLCASSLQSFSGNTIYFGEGSWLTVV.

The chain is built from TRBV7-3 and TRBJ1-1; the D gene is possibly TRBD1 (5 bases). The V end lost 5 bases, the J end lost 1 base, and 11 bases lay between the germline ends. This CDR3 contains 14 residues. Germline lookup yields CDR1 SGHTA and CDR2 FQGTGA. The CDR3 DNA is TGTGCCAGCAGCCCGACCGGGGGGAACACTGAAGCTTTCTTT. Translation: CASSPTGGNTEAFF.

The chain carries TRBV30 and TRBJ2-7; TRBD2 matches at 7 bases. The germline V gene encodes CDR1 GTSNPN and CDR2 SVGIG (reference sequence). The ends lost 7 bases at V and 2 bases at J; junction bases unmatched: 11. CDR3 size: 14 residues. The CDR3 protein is CASKHGGSPYEQYF. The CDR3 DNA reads TGTGCCTCCAAACACGGGGGGAGCCCCTACGAGCAGTACTTC.

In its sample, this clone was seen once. CDR3 coding DNA: TGTGCCAGTAGGCTTTCCGGGGGGACTCAGCCCCAGCATTTT. This gives the protein CASRLSGGTQPQHF. The chain links TRBV19 to TRBJ1-5; tentative D call: TRBD1 (5 bases). The V and J ends lost 6 bases and 6 bases respectively, with 15 bases between them. Germline CDR1 LNHDA, CDR2 SQIVND (reference sequence). This CDR3 is 14 amino acids long.

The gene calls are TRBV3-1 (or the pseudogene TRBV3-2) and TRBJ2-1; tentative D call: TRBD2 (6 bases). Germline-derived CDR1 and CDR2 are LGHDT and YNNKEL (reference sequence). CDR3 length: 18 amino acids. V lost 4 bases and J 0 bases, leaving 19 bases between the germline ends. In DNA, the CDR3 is TGTGCCAGCAGCCCCTACGGCGGGGATAGTAGCTCCTACAATGAGCAGTTCTTC. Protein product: CASSPYGGDSSSYNEQFF.

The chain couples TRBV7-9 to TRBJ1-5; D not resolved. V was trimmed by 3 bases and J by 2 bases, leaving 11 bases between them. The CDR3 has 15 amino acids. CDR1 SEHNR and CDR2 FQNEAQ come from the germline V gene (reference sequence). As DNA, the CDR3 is TGTGCCAGCAGCTTGGGCAGCAGCCGCAATCAGCCCCAGCATTTT. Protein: CASSLGSSRNQPQHF.

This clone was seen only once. The CDR3 bases are TGTGCCAGCAGTGCTTCATCCCGGGACAGCCACGAGCAGTACTTC. Amino acids: CASSASSRDSHEQYF. V usage is TRBV6-4 and J usage is TRBJ2-7, with 7 bases fitting TRBD1. This CDR3 region has 15 residues. The germline V gene has CDR1 MRHNA and CDR2 SNTAGT. Trimming at V came to 4 bases and at J to 5 bases, leaving 11 bases not matched to a gene.

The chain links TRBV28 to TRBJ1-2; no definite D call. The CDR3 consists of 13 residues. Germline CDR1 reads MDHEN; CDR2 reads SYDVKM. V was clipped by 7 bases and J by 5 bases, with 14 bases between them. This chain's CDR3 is CASTGSVVYGYTF. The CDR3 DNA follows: TGTGCCAGCACGGGTAGTGTGGTTTATGGCTACACCTTC.

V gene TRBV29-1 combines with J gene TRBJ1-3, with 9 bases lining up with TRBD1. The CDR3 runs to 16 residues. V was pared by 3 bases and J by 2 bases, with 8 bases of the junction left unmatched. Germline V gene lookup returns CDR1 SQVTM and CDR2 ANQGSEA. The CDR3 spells CSVEGRGQGAGNTIYF. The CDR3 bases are TGCAGCGTTGAGGGTCGGGGACAGGGCGCTGGAAACACCATATATTTT.

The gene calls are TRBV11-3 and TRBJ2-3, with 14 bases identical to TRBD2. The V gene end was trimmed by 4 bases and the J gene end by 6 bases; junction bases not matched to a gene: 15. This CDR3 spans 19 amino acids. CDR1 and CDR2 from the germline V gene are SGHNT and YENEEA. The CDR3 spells CASSSRETSGGAFWDTQYF. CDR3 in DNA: TGTGCCAGCAGCTCCCGCGAGACTAGCGGGGGGGCATTCTGGGATACGCAGTATTTT.

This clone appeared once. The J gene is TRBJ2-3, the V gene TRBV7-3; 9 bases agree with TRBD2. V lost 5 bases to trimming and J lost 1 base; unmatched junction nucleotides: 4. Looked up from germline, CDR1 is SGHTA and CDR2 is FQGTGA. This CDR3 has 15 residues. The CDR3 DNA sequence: TGTGCCAGCAGCGGGTTAGCGGGGGGCACAGATACGCAGTATTTT. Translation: CASSGLAGGTDTQYF.

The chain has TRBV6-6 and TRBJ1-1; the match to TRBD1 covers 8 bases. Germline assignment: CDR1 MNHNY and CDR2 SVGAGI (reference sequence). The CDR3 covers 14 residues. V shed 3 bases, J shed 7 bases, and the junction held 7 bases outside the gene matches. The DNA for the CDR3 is TGTGCCAGCAGTTATTCAGGGGGCGCGGGTGAAGCTTTCTTT. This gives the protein CASSYSGGAGEAFF.

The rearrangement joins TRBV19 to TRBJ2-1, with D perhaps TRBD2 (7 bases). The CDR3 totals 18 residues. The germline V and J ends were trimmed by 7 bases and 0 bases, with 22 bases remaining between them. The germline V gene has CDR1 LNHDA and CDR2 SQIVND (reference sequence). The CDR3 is CASTQIAGAPSSYNEQFF. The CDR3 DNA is TGTGCCAGTACCCAAATCGCGGGGGCCCCTAGCTCCTACAATGAGCAGTTCTTC.

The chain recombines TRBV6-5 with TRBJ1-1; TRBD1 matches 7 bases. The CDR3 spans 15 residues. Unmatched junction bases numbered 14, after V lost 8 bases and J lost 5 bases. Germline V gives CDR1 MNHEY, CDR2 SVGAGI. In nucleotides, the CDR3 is TGTGCCAGCGGCCGGGACAGAGCCCCGGGGACTGAAGCTTTCTTT. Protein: CASGRDRAPGTEAFF.

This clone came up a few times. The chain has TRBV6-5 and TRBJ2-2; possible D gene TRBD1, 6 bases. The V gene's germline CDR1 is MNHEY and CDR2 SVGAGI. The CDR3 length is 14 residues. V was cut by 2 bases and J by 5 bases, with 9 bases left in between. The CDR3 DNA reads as TGTGCCAGCAGTTACAGGGGGAAAACCGGGGAGCTGTTTTTT. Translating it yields CASSYRGKTGELFF.

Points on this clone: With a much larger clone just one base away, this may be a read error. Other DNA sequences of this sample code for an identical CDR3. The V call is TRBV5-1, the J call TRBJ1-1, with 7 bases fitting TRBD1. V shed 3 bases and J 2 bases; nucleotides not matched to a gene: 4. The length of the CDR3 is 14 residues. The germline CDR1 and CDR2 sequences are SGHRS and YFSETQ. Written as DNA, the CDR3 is TGCGCCAGCAGCTCGGGACAGCCCAACACTGAAGCTTTCTTT. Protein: CASSSGQPNTEAFF.

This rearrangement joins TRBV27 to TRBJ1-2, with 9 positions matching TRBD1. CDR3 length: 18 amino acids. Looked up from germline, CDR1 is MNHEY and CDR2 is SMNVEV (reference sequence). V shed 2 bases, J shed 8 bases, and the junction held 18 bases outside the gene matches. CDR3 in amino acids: CASSLLPGQGSGEGGYTF. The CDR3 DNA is TGTGCCAGCAGTTTACTACCGGGACAGGGTTCCGGGGAGGGAGGCTACACCTTC.

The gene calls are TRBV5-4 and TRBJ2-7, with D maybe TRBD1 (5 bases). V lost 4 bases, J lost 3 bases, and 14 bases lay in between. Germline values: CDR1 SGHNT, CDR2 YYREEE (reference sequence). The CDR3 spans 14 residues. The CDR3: CASSLGQGVYEQYF. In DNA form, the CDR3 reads TGTGCCAGCAGCCTCGGTCAGGGCGTCTACGAGCAGTACTTC.

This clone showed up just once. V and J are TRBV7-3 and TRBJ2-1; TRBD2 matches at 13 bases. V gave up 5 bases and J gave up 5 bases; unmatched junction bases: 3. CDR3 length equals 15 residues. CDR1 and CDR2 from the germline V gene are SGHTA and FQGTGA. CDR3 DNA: TGTGCCAGCAGCCCGGGGACTAGCGGGAACAATGAGCAGTTCTTC. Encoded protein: CASSPGTSGNNEQFF.

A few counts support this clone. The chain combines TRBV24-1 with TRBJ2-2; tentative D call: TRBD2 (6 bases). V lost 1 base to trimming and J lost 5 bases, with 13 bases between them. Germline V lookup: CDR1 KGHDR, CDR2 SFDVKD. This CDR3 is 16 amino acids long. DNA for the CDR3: TGTGCCACCAGTGATTTTGCAGGGAGGAGTACCGGGGAGCTGTTTTTT. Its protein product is CATSDFAGRSTGELFF.

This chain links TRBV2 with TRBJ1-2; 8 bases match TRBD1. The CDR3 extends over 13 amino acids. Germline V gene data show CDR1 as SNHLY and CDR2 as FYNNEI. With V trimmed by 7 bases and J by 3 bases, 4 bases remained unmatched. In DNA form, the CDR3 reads TGTGCCAGCACCGACAGGGGCGACTATGGCTACACCTTC. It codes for CASTDRGDYGYTF.

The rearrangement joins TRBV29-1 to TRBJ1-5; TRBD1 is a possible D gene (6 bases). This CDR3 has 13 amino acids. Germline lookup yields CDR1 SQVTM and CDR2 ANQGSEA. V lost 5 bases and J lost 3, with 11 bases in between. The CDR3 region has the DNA TGCAGCGTTTATACAGGGATCAATCAGCCCCAGCATTTT. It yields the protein CSVYTGINQPQHF.